A single sample is the source of the 30 T cell receptor beta chains below, sequenced in a study of human T cells and chemical hapten exposure. As for time point: patch test 1, 2 weeks after DPC sensitization. Treatment described: therapeutic diphenylcyclopropenone sensitization with weekly scalp DPC. From the RACE reads, TCRdb called clonotypes with MiXCR, one entry per CDR3 protein. The profile shows some 91,000 distinct CDR3 sequences, around 12% of them singletons. Source: whole blood, taken in connection with sensitization to the hapten diphenylcyclopropenone (DPC). All receptors come from a woman aged 40 to 55 with alopecia areata. Some clones in this sample may be carry-over from other donors' samples.

This clonotype showed up just a few times. The DNA of the CDR3 is TGTGCCAGCAGTTCTAGGGGTATCGGGGAGCTGTTTTTT. It specifies CASSSRGIGELFF. This chain uses TRBV12-3 or TRBV12-4 with TRBJ2-2; perhaps TRBD1 as D (5 bases). Between the trimmed V and J ends, which lost 4 bases and 7 bases, there was a span of 10 bases. This CDR3 is built from 13 residues.

This clonotype was seen only a few times. This rearrangement joins TRBV5-1 to TRBJ1-1, with D possibly matching TRBD1 (5 bases). Trimming left V 4 bases short and J 2 bases short, with 12 bases between. CDR1 and CDR2 (germline): SGHRS, YFSETQ. CDR3 length: 14 amino acids. CDR3 region: CASSGRDVNTEAFF. CDR3 nucleotide sequence: TGCGCCAGCAGCGGCCGGGACGTCAACACTGAAGCTTTCTTT.

This chain connects TRBV10-3 to TRBJ2-1, with 10 positions matching TRBD2. This CDR3 is 14 amino acids long. The ends lost 7 bases at V and 9 bases at J; junction bases unmatched: 9. Germline V gene sequence: CDR1 ENHRY, CDR2 SYGVKD. CDR3 residues: CAITTSGVPSEQFF. The CDR3 nucleotides read TGTGCCATCACAACTAGCGGGGTCCCAAGTGAGCAGTTCTTC.

This clonotype showed up many times. The chain combines TRBV12-3 or TRBV12-4 with TRBJ2-7; 9 bases align to TRBD2. Losses at the gene ends were 3 bases for V and 0 bases for J; bases not matched to a gene: 15. The CDR3 loop spans 19 amino acids. CDR3 loop: CASSFPTSGSSIGSYEQYF. CDR3 DNA: TGTGCCAGCAGTTTTCCGACTAGCGGCAGTTCAATCGGCTCCTACGAGCAGTACTTC.

This clonotype was counted only a few times. The V gene is TRBV10-3, the J gene TRBJ2-3; TRBD1 agrees at 9 bases. The CDR3 sequence is 14 residues long. Germline V gives CDR1 ENHRY, CDR2 SYGVKD. The V gene end was trimmed by 4 bases and the J gene end by 2 bases; junction bases not matched to a gene: 1. CDR3 sequence reads: CAISGTGATDTQYF. CDR3 in DNA: TGTGCCATCAGTGGGACAGGGGCCACAGATACGCAGTATTTT.

At least ten counts were recorded for this clonotype. This chain uses TRBV7-9 with TRBJ1-4; D is undetermined. The V and J ends lost 4 bases and 4 bases respectively, with 10 bases between them. This CDR3 is 14 amino acids long. Per the germline V gene, CDR1 is SEHNR and CDR2 is FQNEAQ (reference sequence). CDR3 coding DNA: TGTGCCAGCAGCTCTCCTCTCCATAATGAAAAACTGTTTTTT. It codes for CASSSPLHNEKLFF.

This clonotype was recorded at least ten times. The V call is TRBV15, the J call TRBJ1-5; weak D call: TRBD1 (6 bases). Per the germline V gene, CDR1 is LNHNV and CDR2 is YYDKDF (reference sequence). The ends were cut back, 0 bases at V and 6 bases at J, with 12 bases in the middle. The CDR3 runs 15 residues. CDR3 protein: CATSRDPGAGQPQHF. Written as DNA, the CDR3 is TGTGCCACCAGCAGAGATCCGGGGGCCGGTCAGCCCCAGCATTTT.

The chain has TRBV20-1 and TRBJ2-3; 10 bases are a match to TRBD1. Looked up from germline, CDR1 is DFQATT and CDR2 is SNEGSKA (reference sequence). J lost 6 bases, V lost 1 base, and 4 bases had no gene match. The CDR3 consists of 14 residues. CDR3 in amino acids: CSARGQGAADTQYF. Here the CDR3 DNA reads TGCAGTGCTAGAGGACAGGGGGCAGCTGATACGCAGTATTTT.

This clonotype was recorded a few times. This chain connects TRBV11-2 to TRBJ2-7, with D possibly TRBD1 on 5 matching bases. The CDR3 totals 15 residues. Between the trimmed V and J ends, which lost 7 bases and 6 bases, there was a span of 22 bases. The germline V gene encodes CDR1 SGHAT and CDR2 FQNNGV. The CDR3 DNA is TGTGCCAGCAATCCCTTAGGGCTAACGCAGGGCGAGCAGTACTTC. This encodes CASNPLGLTQGEQYF.

This clonotype was seen a few times. The V call is TRBV5-5, the J call TRBJ2-5; TRBD2 might be the D (6 bases). CDR1 is SGHKS and CDR2 is YYEKEE in the germline V gene (reference sequence). This CDR3 region has 13 residues. V dropped 2 bases and J dropped 2 bases, with 7 bases sitting between them. The chain's CDR3 is CASSLGRQETQYF. CDR3 coding DNA: TGTGCCAGCAGCTTAGGGAGGCAAGAGACCCAGTACTTC.

About this clonotype itself: An end of the junction does not agree with germline; a read error may underlie this. The chain links TRBV7-6 to TRBJ2-5, with a tentative D call TRBD2 (6 bases). Germline-derived CDR1 and CDR2 are SGHVS and FNYEAQ. This CDR3 region has 14 residues. In DNA, the CDR3 is TGTGCCAGCACCTTAGGAGGGGAGACGGAGACCCAGTACTTC. Amino acid sequence: CASTLGGETETQYF.

This clonotype was detected ten times or more. CDR3 sequence: CASSLQGPTTDTQYF. For the CDR3, the DNA is TGCGCCAGCAGCTTGCAGGGGCCTACCACAGATACGCAGTATTTT. The rearrangement links TRBV5-1 to TRBJ2-3; D may be TRBD1 (6 bases). The germline V gene has CDR1 SGHRS and CDR2 YFSETQ. This CDR3 comprises 15 residues. Trimming left V 1 base short and J 2 bases short, with 11 bases between.

V is TRBV4-2 and J is TRBJ2-2; D not resolved. Per the germline V gene, CDR1 is LGHNA and CDR2 is YNFKEQ. Deletions cut 4 bases from V and 4 bases from J, with 16 bases between. This CDR3 comprises 16 residues. CDR3 sequence: CASSLHTEWGTGELFF. Written as DNA, the CDR3 is TGTGCCAGCAGCCTCCATACGGAGTGGGGCACCGGGGAGCTGTTTTTT.

This clonotype came up many times. The chain links TRBV27 to TRBJ2-3, with D uncertain. The V end was cut by 6 bases, the J end by 8 bases, with 18 bases between. Germline CDR1 reads MNHEY; CDR2 reads SMNVEV (reference sequence). The CDR3 has 14 amino acids. The CDR3 is CASSRAPESGTQYF. CDR3 DNA sequence: TGTGCCAGCAGCCGGGCCCCTGAGTCGGGTACGCAGTATTTT.

This clonotype was detected only a few times. The chain couples TRBV28 to TRBJ2-7, with a weak D call TRBD2 (5 bases). The CDR3 totals 14 residues. Per germline, CDR1 MDHEN and CDR2 SYDVKM. V lost 5 bases, J lost 3 bases, and 14 bases lay in between. The CDR3, as DNA: TGTGCCAGCAGTCGATACCCCGGGATCTACGAGCAGTACTTC. The encoded protein is CASSRYPGIYEQYF.

The J gene is TRBJ1-3, the V gene TRBV12-3 or TRBV12-4, with 7 bases lining up with TRBD1. V lost 4 bases, J lost 8 bases, and 11 bases stayed unmatched. CDR3 length: 15 amino acids. The CDR3 here is CASSSGGPFLDTIYF. The CDR3 nucleotides read TGTGCCAGCAGTTCAGGGGGGCCTTTTCTGGACACCATATATTTT.

This chain joins TRBV28 and TRBJ1-5, with D hard to call. Germline V gene data show CDR1 as MDHEN and CDR2 as SYDVKM. This CDR3 region has 12 residues. With 3 bases removed from V and 10 bases from J, the gap between germline ends came to 10 bases. In DNA, the CDR3 is TGTGCCAGCAGTTTGCCCGGTTCACCCCAGCATTTT. It specifies CASSLPGSPQHF.

The chain is built from TRBV7-2 and TRBJ2-1; a possible D gene is TRBD2 (6 bases). CDR3 length: 17 residues. Looked up from germline, CDR1 is SGHTA and CDR2 is FQGNSA. The V gene lost 4 bases and the J gene lost 4 bases, with 20 bases spanning the gap. For the CDR3, the DNA is TGTGCCAGCAGCTACGATTTACTAGCTGCGGCGTACAATGAGCAGTTCTTC. Amino acid sequence: CASSYDLLAAAYNEQFF.

The rearrangement uses TRBV12-5 and TRBJ1-5, with no clear D. V lost 7 bases to trimming and J lost 2 bases, with 9 bases between them. The CDR3 consists of 13 residues. Germline values: CDR1 LGHNT, CDR2 FRNRAP. The CDR3 reads CASAPQGNQPQHF. Here the CDR3 DNA reads TGTGCTAGTGCCCCCCAGGGCAATCAGCCCCAGCATTTT.

The gene calls are TRBV7-3 and TRBJ2-5; D remains ambiguous. Germline V gives CDR1 SGHTA, CDR2 FQGTGA. V lost 0 bases to trimming and J lost 4 bases, with 6 bases between them. The CDR3 extends over 13 amino acids. This CDR3 is CASSLTRGETQYF. In nucleotides, the CDR3 is TGTGCCAGCAGCTTAACGAGAGGAGAGACCCAGTACTTC.

V usage is TRBV29-1 and J usage is TRBJ2-2, with D possibly being TRBD1 (5 bases). Germline values: CDR1 SQVTM, CDR2 ANQGSEA. This CDR3 comprises 14 residues. Trimming pared 7 bases from V and 5 bases from J, leaving 17 bases between. CDR3 residues: CSASGYQGTGELFF. CDR3 DNA sequence: TGCAGCGCCTCCGGGTACCAGGGAACCGGGGAGCTGTTTTTT.

The chain uses TRBV20-1 and TRBJ1-2, with TRBD1 as a possible D gene (6 bases). Germline loops: CDR1 DFQATT, CDR2 SNEGSKA (reference sequence). Trimming removed 6 bases at V and 6 bases at J, with 17 bases between. This CDR3 contains 13 residues. CDR3 coding DNA: TGCAGTGCGTATGGACAGTTTAAGAATGGCTACACCTTC. Translated, it gives CSAYGQFKNGYTF.

This clonotype came up a few times. The gene calls are TRBV5-8 and TRBJ1-5, with a weak D call TRBD1 (5 bases). With 2 bases removed from V and 1 base from J, the gap between germline ends came to 13 bases. The CDR3 has 16 amino acids. Germline loops: CDR1 SGHTS, CDR2 YDEGEE. CDR3 amino acids: CASSLERGGSNQPQHF. The CDR3 coding sequence is TGTGCCAGCAGCTTAGAAAGGGGTGGAAGCAATCAGCCCCAGCATTTT.

This clonotype has only a few counts. The rearrangement joins TRBV5-1 to TRBJ1-2; TRBD1 might be the D (5 bases). Trimming left V 3 bases short and J 2 bases short, with 8 bases between. The CDR3 has 13 amino acids. Germline V gives CDR1 SGHRS, CDR2 YFSETQ. The CDR3 nucleotides read TGCGCCAGCAGCTCCAGGGTAAACTATGGCTACACCTTC. Translated, it gives CASSSRVNYGYTF. Full variable domain (rest looked up from reference TRBV5-1 and TRBJ1-2): KAGVTQTPRYLIKTRGQQVTLSCSPISGHRSVSWYQQTPGQGLQFLFEYFSETQRNKGNFPGRFSGRQFSNSRSEMNVSTLELGDSALYLCASSSRVNYGYTFGSGTRLTVV.

V usage is TRBV7-8 and J usage is TRBJ2-1; 10 positions match TRBD2. The V gene end was trimmed by 5 bases and the J gene end by 3 bases; junction bases not matched to a gene: 10. This CDR3 comprises 17 residues. Germline CDR1 and CDR2: SGHVS and FQNEAQ. The CDR3 sequence is CASSLTLGLANYNEQFF. The CDR3 region has the DNA TGTGCCAGCAGCCTAACCCTGGGACTAGCGAACTACAATGAGCAGTTCTTC.

The gene calls are TRBV6-1 and TRBJ1-6; TRBD1 matches at 10 bases. V shed 8 bases and J 7 bases; nucleotides not matched to a gene: 8. The CDR3 consists of 15 residues. Germline V gene data show CDR1 as MNHNS and CDR2 as SASEGT. CDR3 region: CASGRQGAENSPLHF. The DNA of the CDR3 is TGTGCCAGCGGACGACAGGGGGCCGAAAATTCACCCCTCCACTTT.

The V call is TRBV18, the J call TRBJ2-3, with a weak D call TRBD2 (6 bases). This CDR3 spans 13 amino acids. CDR1 and CDR2 from the germline V gene are KGHSH and LQKENI. V was shortened by 6 bases and J by 2 bases, with 9 bases between the two germline ends. This CDR3 reads CASSWRDTDTQYF. In DNA, the CDR3 is TGTGCCAGCTCCTGGAGGGACACAGATACGCAGTATTTT.

The genes are TRBV24-1 and TRBJ2-3, with 11 bases identical to TRBD2. This CDR3 is built from 21 residues. After removal of 4 bases from V and 3 bases from J, the junction contained 20 bases not matched to a gene. The germline gives CDR1 KGHDR, CDR2 SFDVKD. The CDR3 DNA sequence: TGTGCCACCAGTGACGGAACAGGGGGACTAGCGGTTGGAGGGAGGACAGATACGCAGTATTTT. Translated: CATSDGTGGLAVGGRTDTQYF.

In this sample, this clonotype turned up many times. The chain combines TRBV28 with TRBJ2-7; no reliable D call. The germline V and J ends were trimmed by 6 bases and 5 bases, with 8 bases remaining between them. The CDR3 is 11 amino acids. The germline V gene has CDR1 MDHEN and CDR2 SYDVKM. The CDR3 DNA sequence: TGTGCCAGCAGCTTCTACCACGAGCAGTACTTC. This gives the protein CASSFYHEQYF.

A note on this clonotype: A much bigger clone sits one base away, suggesting this may be a read error. V usage is TRBV3-1 and J usage is TRBJ1-3; unclear D gene. The V gene's germline CDR1 is LGHDT and CDR2 YNNKEL (reference sequence). This CDR3 has 11 residues. The CDR3 is CVSSRTNTIYF. The CDR3 bases are TGTGTCAGCAGCCGAACGAACACCATATATTTT. The entire variable domain, with the rest obtained from reference TRBV3-1 and TRBJ1-3, is as follows: DTAVSQTPKYLVTQMGNDKSIKCEQNLGHDTMYWYKQDSKKFLKIMFSYNNKELIINETVPNRFSPKSPDKAHLNLHINSLELGDSAVYFCVSSRTNTIYFGEGSWLTVV.